Given below is one T cell receptor beta chain in context. The antigen is not known. The sample originates from a study of early T cells in non-severe SARS-CoV-2 infection. Points from the study as a whole: Sequences matched to VDJdb favored anti-spike CD8 responses, while private and CD4 specificities were missed.

One entry per CDR3 protein, called by TCRdb with MiXCR from the 5' RACE reads. The table has about 50,000 distinct CDR3 sequences, roughly 13% seen once. This CDR3 has 14 residues. V lost 6 bases to trimming and J lost 3 bases, with 15 bases between them. In germline, CDR1 is SQVTM, CDR2 ANQGSEA. This receptor was identified in an adult who was a healthcare worker with PCR-confirmed SARS-CoV-2 infection or an uninfected control (not recorded which). J is TRBJ1-5 and V is TRBV29-1; D remains ambiguous. The sequencing sample was made of whole blood. The chain's CDR3 is CSVVLGGINQPQHF. Written as DNA, the CDR3 is TGCAGCGTAGTACTAGGAGGAATCAATCAGCCCCAGCATTTT. The variable domain in full, completed from reference TRBV29-1 and TRBJ1-5, reads SAVISQKPSRDICQRGTSLTIQCQVDSQVTMMFWYRQQPGQSLTLIATANQGSEATYESGFVIDKFPISRPNLTFSTLTVSNMSPEDSSIYLCSVVLGGINQPQHFGDGTRLSIL.